This T cell receptor beta chain came from a study of identical twins. With 2 bases removed from V and 0 bases from J, the gap between germline ends came to 10 bases. The CDR3 covers 15 residues. The germline CDR1 and CDR2 sequences are SGHKS and YYEKEE (reference sequence). MiXCR, applied by TCRdb to the 5' RACE reads, yields one record per CDR3 protein. Found here are some 690,000 distinct CDR3 sequences, over 20% of them singletons; the top ten hold around 4.4%. Separately, the same data were catalogued under a study of T cells expressing NK-cell markers. That work adds: The eight sequenced donors comprised seven who were HCMV-seropositive and one who was seronegative.

The V call is TRBV5-5, the J call TRBJ2-3; no definite D call. The sample was PBMCs. The TCR sequence derives from a woman aged 18-29 years in good health. The CDR3 DNA follows: TGTGCCAGCAGCTTATCTTTGGTTAGCACAGATACGCAGTATTTT. This codes for CASSLSLVSTDTQYF.